A single T cell receptor (beta chain) is shown here with its context. Its antigen remains unidentified. Per germline, CDR1 LGHDT and CDR2 YNNKEL (reference sequence). Trimming pared 0 bases from V and 3 bases from J, leaving 12 bases between. The CDR3 sequence is 16 residues long. This sample is drawn from a study of T cells in Graves' hyperthyroidism and ophthalmopathy. Patients aged 18 to 65 had newly diagnosed hyperthyroidism that had lasted under 2 months. Overall study results and limits: The model predicted ophthalmopathy a median approximately 6.3 months before onset. Clonotypes that were expanded in thyroid above 0.001 mostly appeared in blood too. Ophthalmopathy was told apart from stable hyperthyroidism by a 13 V-J model.

From RNA transcripts, TCR beta CDR3 regions were amplified. The study used the HTBI primer set for a first-round RT-PCR of the TCR CDR3. TCRdb re-analysed the multiplex PCR reads in MiXCR, keeping a single row per CDR3 protein. The profile shows about 210,000 distinct CDR3 sequences, approximately 20% of them singletons. Sequencing was performed on blood. The rearrangement joins TRBV3-1 to TRBJ2-1; maybe TRBD2 (7 bases). The receptor's source is a middle-aged man with Graves' hyperthyroidism. CDR3 sequence: CASSQDVGGLYNEQFF. CDR3 in DNA: TGTGCCAGCAGCCAAGATGTCGGGGGGCTCTACAATGAGCAGTTCTTC.